Detailed here is one T cell receptor beta chain. This clone's antigen is unknown. The sample is drawn from a study of T cells expressing NK-cell markers (dated by TCRdb to the early 2020s). For the study in its entirety: In sorted CD3+CD56+NKG2C+, CD3+CD56+NKG2C- and CD3+CD56-NKG2C+ T-cell subsets from about 8 donors, TCR beta-chain repertoires were profiled. Among the eight sequenced donors, only one was HCMV-seronegative, while the other seven were HCMV-seropositive. Illumina HiSeq 2000/2500, MiSeq or NextSeq was used to sequence libraries as 2 x 150 bp reads. The study sequenced eight donors, all healthy volunteers chosen at random: three men and five women. Broad study findings and their caveats: In roughly 6 donors, the dominant CD3+CD56+NKG2C+ clonotypes were found to rank among the top 10 CD8+ clonotypes and to make up about 1.0-7.5% of CD8+ T cells. Those dominant clonotypes were again the most abundant among CD3+CD56-NKG2C+ cells in a few donors, at roughly 25-60.1%. It remained unclear whether the expanded NKG2C-expressing T cell clones were specific for HCMV antigens.

A commercial ELISA kit detecting HCMV-specific IgG in serum was used to determine HCMV serostatus. Peripheral blood mononuclear cells were isolated from blood by Ficoll density gradient centrifugation. These reads were obtained on an Illumina HiSeq 2000. TCR beta cDNA libraries were made by 5'RACE template switching that added a universal primer site and unique molecular identifiers. Synthesis of cDNA was primed from the TCR beta constant segment and was followed by two consecutive PCR amplification steps. The study's processing was this. MIGEC was used to demultiplex reads and group the reads by UMI, and MiTCR was used to assemble and quantify clonotypes. Only TCR cDNA sequences supported by at least two reads were kept to exclude erroneous sequences. The tcR package was used for downstream repertoire analysis, and clonotypes were matched between fractions using CDR3 nucleotide sequence together with V segment. VDJmatch was used to annotate antigen specificity against VDJdb, with one amino acid substitution in CDR3 permitted. Reads reprocessed by TCRdb are summarized as one entry per CDR3 protein sequence, and DNA is absent. TCRdb's processing, not the authors' own work, is the source of the V and J calls. The table for this sample records about 400,000 distinct CDR3 sequences. The ten top clones hold about 10% of the sample.

The sequence came from a woman between 50 and 59 years old in good health. Donor details come from another sample of the same person, matched by shared clones. Sequenced input: blood T cells: a sorted CD56 or NKG2C T cell subset, CD4+ or CD8+ T cells, or bulk PBMC T cells (not recorded which).

The CDR3 has the sequence CASKTLGQGPYNEQFF. The chain is encoded by TRBV6-6 joined to TRBJ2-1; TCRdb picks TRBD1, but there is no DNA to check that call. CDR1 and CDR2, looked up from the germline V gene (reference sequence), are MNHNY and SVGAGI. The CDR3 holds 16 amino acids from the cysteine to the phenylalanine. Nucleotide data are not available.